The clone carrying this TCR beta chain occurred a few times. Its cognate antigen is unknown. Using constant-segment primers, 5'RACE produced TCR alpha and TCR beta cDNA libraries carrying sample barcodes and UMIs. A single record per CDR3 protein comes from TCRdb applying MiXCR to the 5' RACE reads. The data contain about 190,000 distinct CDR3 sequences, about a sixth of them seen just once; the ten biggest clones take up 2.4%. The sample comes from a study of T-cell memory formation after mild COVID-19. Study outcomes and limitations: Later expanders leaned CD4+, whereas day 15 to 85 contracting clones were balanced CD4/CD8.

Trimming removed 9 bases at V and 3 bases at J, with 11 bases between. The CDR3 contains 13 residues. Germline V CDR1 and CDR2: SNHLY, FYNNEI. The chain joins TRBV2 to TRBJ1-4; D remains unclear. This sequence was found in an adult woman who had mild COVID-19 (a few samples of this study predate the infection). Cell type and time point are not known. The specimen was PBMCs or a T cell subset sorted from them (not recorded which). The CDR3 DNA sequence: TGTGCCAGAGGCTACAAACCTAATGAAAAACTGTTTTTT. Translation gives CARGYKPNEKLFF.